This entry lists 27 T cell receptor beta chains sequenced from one sample in a study of blood T cell repertoires in COVID-19. Profiling relied on immunoSEQ multiplex PCR, and the TCRdb table lists in-frame clones only, not all of them. This sample yields fewer than 200,000 clones, of which nearly 90% are seen a single time; 20% to 25% belongs to the top ten. The sample consisted of peripheral blood. These receptors all stem from a man aged 60-69 years with active or convalescent COVID-19.

This clone was seen only a few times. The CDR3 here is CASSPPGAPRPQHF. CDR3 coding DNA: TGTGCCAGCAGCCCCCCAGGGGCCCCGCGCCCCCAGCATTTT. This rearrangement joins TRBV3-1 (or the pseudogene TRBV3-2) to TRBJ1-5, with D tentatively TRBD1 (6 bases). There are 14 residues in the CDR3. The V end was cut by 4 bases, the J end by 10 bases, with 17 bases between. The germline gives CDR1 LGHDT, CDR2 YNNKEL (reference sequence).

The chain joins TRBV6-5 to TRBJ1-1; D possibly corresponds to TRBD1 (5 bases). V lost 0 bases to trimming and J lost 6 bases, with 17 bases between them. CDR3 length equals 16 residues. Per germline, CDR1 MNHEY and CDR2 SVGAGI. CDR3 coding DNA: TGTGCCAGCAGTTACTCGACTAGTACAGGTTACGCTGAAGCTTTCTTT. It is translated as CASSYSTSTGYAEAFF.

The V gene is TRBV5-1, the J gene TRBJ1-1, with D perhaps matching TRBD1 (5 bases). The CDR3 length is 12 residues. The germline V gene encodes CDR1 SGHRS and CDR2 YFSETQ. Trimming removed 8 bases from V and 7 bases from J, with 15 bases in between. CDR3 nucleotides: TGCGCCAGACCGCGGGGGAGGAATGAAGCTTTCTTT. This encodes CARPRGRNEAFF. Using reference TRBV5-1 and TRBJ1-1 for the parts outside the CDR3, the full variable domain is KAGVTQTPRYLIKTRGQQVTLSCSPISGHRSVSWYQQTPGQGLQFLFEYFSETQRNKGNFPGRFSGRQFSNSRSEMNVSTLELGDSALYLCARPRGRNEAFFGQGTRLTVV.

V gene TRBV27 combines with J gene TRBJ1-2, with TRBD1 matching 10 bases. The CDR3 is 13 residues long. Germline lookup yields CDR1 MNHEY and CDR2 SMNVEV (reference sequence). The J segment lost 7 bases and the V segment lost 4 bases, leaving 3 bases of the junction unmatched. The CDR3 sequence is CASSWGQGLGYTF. The CDR3 DNA sequence: TGTGCCAGCAGTTGGGGACAGGGGCTTGGCTACACCTTC.

The chain combines TRBV6-1 with TRBJ2-7; 8 nucleotides line up with TRBD1. The germline gives CDR1 MNHNS, CDR2 SASEGT. The junction had 13 bases not matched to a gene; V was cut back by 4 bases and J by 5 bases. The CDR3 consists of 16 residues. CDR3 coding DNA: TGTGCCAGCAGTGCCACTGGACAGGGACCCACGCACGAGCAGTACTTC. This codes for CASSATGQGPTHEQYF.

The genes are TRBV29-1 and TRBJ2-7, with D possibly matching TRBD1 (5 bases). The CDR3 length is 15 residues. Germline-derived CDR1 and CDR2 are SQVTM and ANQGSEA. Trimming shortened V by 5 bases and J by 3 bases, and 20 bases separated the two germline ends. The CDR3 here is CSVTQVTEFLYEQYF. CDR3 in DNA: TGCAGCGTTACACAGGTTACTGAGTTTCTCTACGAGCAGTACTTC.

The chain combines TRBV6-5 with TRBJ2-2; possible D gene TRBD1, 6 bases. V lost 7 bases and J 7 bases, leaving 13 bases between the germline ends. The CDR3 runs 13 residues. Germline V gene lookup returns CDR1 MNHEY and CDR2 SVGAGI. CDR3 sequence reads: CASKKGVGGELFF. The CDR3 DNA reads as TGTGCCAGCAAGAAGGGGGTCGGCGGGGAGCTGTTTTTT.

This clone was seen repeatedly, ten times or more. CDR3 DNA sequence: TGTGCCAGCTCTCAGGGGCAGGATACCGGGGAGCTGTTTTTT. Its translation is CASSQGQDTGELFF. V is TRBV5-4 and J is TRBJ2-2; TRBD1 is a possible D gene (6 bases). The germline V and J ends were trimmed by 7 bases and 5 bases, with 15 bases remaining between them. This CDR3 contains 14 residues. Germline CDR1 and CDR2: SGHNT and YYREEE (reference sequence). Filled out from reference TRBV5-4 and TRBJ2-2, the complete variable domain reads ETGVTQSPTHLIKTRGQQVTLRCSSQSGHNTVSWYQQALGQGPQFIFQYYREEENGRGNFPPRFSGLQFPNYSSELNVNALELDDSALYLCASSQGQDTGELFFGEGSRLTVL.

The chain combines TRBV6-5 with TRBJ2-7, with TRBD1 as a possible D gene (5 bases). The CDR3 is 12 residues long. The germline V and J ends were trimmed by 7 bases and 3 bases, with 10 bases remaining between them. Germline CDR1 and CDR2: MNHEY and SVGAGI. The CDR3 DNA is TGTGCCAGCACGACAGAGAACTACGAGCAGTACTTC. Protein sequence: CASTTENYEQYF.

This clone was found once. This CDR3 reads CASSQAPGTGPYEQYF. In DNA form, the CDR3 reads TGCGCCAGCAGCCAAGCCCCCGGGACAGGGCCATACGAGCAGTACTTC. The V and J genes are TRBV4-1 and TRBJ2-7; TRBD1 aligns across 9 bases. The CDR3 runs to 16 residues. Losses at the gene ends were 1 base for V and 4 bases for J; bases not matched to a gene: 8. From germline, CDR1 is MGHRA and CDR2 YSYEKL.

The chain combines TRBV18 with TRBJ2-7; D may be TRBD1 (6 bases). Germline assignment: CDR1 KGHSH and CDR2 LQKENI. The CDR3 spans 11 residues. Trimming took off 4 bases at V and 7 bases at J, with 8 bases between the two ends. The CDR3 reads CASSLQGEQYF. The CDR3 DNA follows: TGTGCCAGCTCACTTCAGGGGGAGCAGTACTTC.

This chain joins TRBV3-1 (or the pseudogene TRBV3-2) and TRBJ2-7; D gene uncertain. V lost 1 base and J lost 2, with 3 bases in between. The CDR3 extends over 12 amino acids. CDR1 and CDR2 from the germline V gene are LGHDT and YNNKEL (reference sequence). CDR3 nucleotides: TGTGCCAGCAGCCAAGGCGCCTACGAGCAGTACTTC. Protein: CASSQGAYEQYF.

The chain employs TRBV20-1 and TRBJ1-5, with a tentative D call TRBD1 (5 bases). V lost 3 bases, J lost 0 bases, and 15 bases lay in between. CDR3 size: 16 residues. Germline CDR1 DFQATT, CDR2 SNEGSKA (reference sequence). This chain's CDR3 is CSASRGGRASNQPQHF. In nucleotides, the CDR3 is TGCAGTGCTAGTCGTGGTGGCAGGGCTAGCAATCAGCCCCAGCATTTT.

The rearrangement joins TRBV9 to TRBJ2-5, with a tentative D call TRBD2 (6 bases). V shed 0 bases and J shed 1 base, with 13 bases lying between them. The length of the CDR3 is 16 residues. In germline, CDR1 is SGDLS, CDR2 YYNGEE. DNA of the CDR3: TGTGCCAGCAGCGTAGCGGGCGGGGCGCGCCAAGAGACCCAGTACTTC. Amino acid sequence: CASSVAGGARQETQYF. Complete variable domain (other parts from reference TRBV9 and TRBJ2-5): DSGVTQTPKHLITATGQRVTLRCSPRSGDLSVYWYQQSLDQGLQFLIQYYNGEERAKGNILERFSAQQFPDLHSELNLSSLELGDSALYFCASSVAGGARQETQYFGPGTRLLVL.

Turning to this clone: The junction shows a germline mismatch at one end, possibly a read error. The chain carries TRBV3-1 (or the pseudogene TRBV3-2) and TRBJ1-1; TRBD1 might be the D (5 bases). Germline CDR1 and CDR2: LGHDT and YNNKEL (reference sequence). This CDR3 has 18 residues. CDR3 DNA: TGTGCCAGCAGCCAAGTCGGGGGACGGGGCGTTTTGAATACTGAAGCTTTCTTT. Translated, it gives CASSQVGGRGVLNTEAFF.

This clone is a singleton in its sample. One end of the junction varies from germline; a read error may be responsible. The rearrangement uses TRBV9 and TRBJ2-7; TRBD2 aligns across 9 bases. The CDR3 is 16 residues long. CDR1 is SGDLS, CDR2 YYNGEE, per germline. This CDR3 is CASSVGWRGGSHEQYF. The CDR3 DNA is TGTGCCAGCAGCGTAGGTTGGCGGGGGGGCTCCCACGAGCAGTACTTC.

This sequence joins TRBV18 and TRBJ1-2; unclear D gene. The CDR3 totals 15 residues. Trimming stripped 3 bases from V and 8 bases from J, with 19 bases between. Germline CDR1 and CDR2: KGHSH and LQKENI. CDR3 in amino acids: CASSPPSVAGYGYTF. The CDR3 DNA reads as TGTGCCAGCTCACCCCCGAGTGTGGCGGGGTACGGCTACACCTTC.

This rearrangement joins TRBV15 to TRBJ1-2; TRBD1 matches 9 bases. There are 16 residues in the CDR3. With V trimmed by 3 bases and J by 0 bases, 5 bases remained unmatched. CDR1 and CDR2 from the germline V gene are LNHNV and YYDKDF (reference sequence). CDR3 loop: CATSRGTGTTNYGYTF. CDR3 sequence (DNA): TGTGCCACCAGCAGGGGGACAGGGACGACTAACTATGGCTACACCTTC.

This clone came up once. This chain links TRBV29-1 with TRBJ1-3; D is unresolved. The V gene's germline CDR1 is SQVTM and CDR2 ANQGSEA. The CDR3 runs to 13 residues. Trimming stripped 6 bases from V and 0 bases from J, with 9 bases between. CDR3 protein: CSVLENSGNTIYF. As DNA, the CDR3 is TGCAGCGTCCTGGAGAACTCTGGAAACACCATATATTTT.

The chain joins TRBV5-1 to TRBJ2-5, with TRBD2 matching over 9 bases. Per germline, CDR1 SGHRS and CDR2 YFSETQ. CDR3 length: 15 residues. With 0 bases clipped from V and 5 bases from J, the junction kept 5 bases outside the gene matches. CDR3 loop: CASSLAGTSTETQYF. CDR3 sequence (DNA): TGCGCCAGCAGCTTGGCCGGGACTAGCACGGAGACCCAGTACTTC.

This clone was picked up a small number of times. The V and J genes are TRBV30 and TRBJ1-5, with 10 bases matching TRBD1. This CDR3 region has 14 residues. Germline V gene sequence: CDR1 GTSNPN, CDR2 SVGIG (reference sequence). With 5 bases clipped from V and 5 bases from J, the junction kept 6 bases outside the gene matches. CDR3 DNA: TGTGCCTGGGGGACAGGGGCAGTTGATCAGCCCCAGCATTTT. This codes for CAWGTGAVDQPQHF.

About this clone itself: Other DNA sequences of this sample code for an identical CDR3. The chain has TRBV2 and TRBJ1-3; TRBD1 matches 7 bases. CDR3 length: 13 amino acids. With 4 bases clipped from V and 4 bases from J, the junction kept 1 base outside the gene matches. Germline CDR1 and CDR2: SNHLY and FYNNEI. The CDR3 DNA reads TGTGCCAGCAGTGGACAGGGAGGAAACACCATATATTTT. Translation: CASSGQGGNTIYF.

The chain uses TRBV19 and TRBJ1-1; 7 positions match TRBD1. This CDR3 comprises 15 residues. Trimming took 3 bases from V and 8 from J; bases not matched to a gene: 12. CDR1 is LNHDA, CDR2 SQIVND, per germline (reference sequence). In DNA, the CDR3 is TGTGCCAGTAGTATGAGGGGACAGCCCGGCTCCGAAGCTTTCTTT. Protein product: CASSMRGQPGSEAFF.

This clone was counted between two and nine times. The rearrangement uses TRBV19 and TRBJ2-7, with D possibly being TRBD1 (5 bases). Between the trimmed V and J ends, which lost 1 base and 4 bases, there was a span of 11 bases. This CDR3 is built from 14 residues. The V gene's germline CDR1 is LNHDA and CDR2 SQIVND (reference sequence). The CDR3 coding sequence is TGTGCCAGTAGTATAGGTGGCAGGGCGTACGAGCAGTACTTC. As protein: CASSIGGRAYEQYF.

CDR3 loop: CASSEEGANTGELFF. CDR3 nucleotides: TGTGCCAGCAGTGAAGAAGGGGCGAACACCGGGGAGCTGTTTTTT. The V call is TRBV2, the J call TRBJ2-2; D might be TRBD1 (5 bases). Trimming took 1 base from V and 0 from J, leaving 6 bases between them. Germline lookup yields CDR1 SNHLY and CDR2 FYNNEI. The length of the CDR3 is 15 residues.

The chain employs TRBV5-1 and TRBJ1-6, with D unclear. There are 14 residues in the CDR3. The V and J ends lost 2 bases and 7 bases respectively, with 10 bases between them. In germline, CDR1 is SGHRS, CDR2 YFSETQ. CDR3 amino acids: CASSLAYLNSPLHF. Here the CDR3 DNA reads TGCGCCAGCAGCTTAGCGTATTTGAATTCACCCCTCCACTTT. Supplemented by reference TRBV5-1 and TRBJ1-6, the full variable domain reads KAGVTQTPRYLIKTRGQQVTLSCSPISGHRSVSWYQQTPGQGLQFLFEYFSETQRNKGNFPGRFSGRQFSNSRSEMNVSTLELGDSALYLCASSLAYLNSPLHFGNGTRLTVT.

The CDR3 DNA reads TGTGCCAGCAGTTTGTGGCAGGGGGGAAACACCATATATTTT. Its translation: CASSLWQGGNTIYF. The J gene is TRBJ1-3, the V gene TRBV28; D may be TRBD1 (6 bases). The CDR3 sequence is 14 residues long. The V end was cut by 3 bases, the J end by 4 bases, with 10 bases between. Germline CDR1 is MDHEN and CDR2 is SYDVKM.